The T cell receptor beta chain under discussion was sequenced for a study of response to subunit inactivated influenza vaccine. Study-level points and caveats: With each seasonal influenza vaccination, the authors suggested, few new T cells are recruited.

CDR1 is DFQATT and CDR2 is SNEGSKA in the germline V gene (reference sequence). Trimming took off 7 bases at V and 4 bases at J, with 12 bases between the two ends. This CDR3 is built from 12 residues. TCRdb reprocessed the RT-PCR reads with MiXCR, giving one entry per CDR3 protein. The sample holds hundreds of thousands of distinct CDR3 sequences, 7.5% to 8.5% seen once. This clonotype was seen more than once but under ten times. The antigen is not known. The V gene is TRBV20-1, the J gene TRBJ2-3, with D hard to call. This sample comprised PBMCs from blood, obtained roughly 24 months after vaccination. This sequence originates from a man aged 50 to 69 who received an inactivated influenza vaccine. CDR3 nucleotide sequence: TGCAGTGAGTTGCAAATGTCAGATACGCAGTATTTT. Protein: CSELQMSDTQYF.